This T cell receptor beta chain is from a study of monozygotic twins with cystic fibrosis. Germline V gene data show CDR1 as SNHLY and CDR2 as FYNNEI. CDR3 length: 13 amino acids. The V and J ends lost 2 bases and 5 bases respectively, with 6 bases between them. Study-wide results and caveats: In 13 of 16 pairs, V gene usage was closest to the co-twin's.

Concerning this clone: Antigen unknown.

This table comes from immunoSEQ multiplex PCR, and its TCRdb copy is limited to in-frame clones, with some not included. The sample includes about 36,000 clones, over 70% of them seen just once. This receptor was obtained from a girl between 2 and 10 years old with cystic fibrosis. The chain is built from TRBV2 and TRBJ2-2; possibly TRBD1 for D (5 bases). Sequencing was carried out using blood. The chain's CDR3 is CASSEQGTGELFF. CDR3 nucleotide sequence: TGTGCCAGCAGTGAACAGGGAACCGGGGAGCTGTTTTTT.